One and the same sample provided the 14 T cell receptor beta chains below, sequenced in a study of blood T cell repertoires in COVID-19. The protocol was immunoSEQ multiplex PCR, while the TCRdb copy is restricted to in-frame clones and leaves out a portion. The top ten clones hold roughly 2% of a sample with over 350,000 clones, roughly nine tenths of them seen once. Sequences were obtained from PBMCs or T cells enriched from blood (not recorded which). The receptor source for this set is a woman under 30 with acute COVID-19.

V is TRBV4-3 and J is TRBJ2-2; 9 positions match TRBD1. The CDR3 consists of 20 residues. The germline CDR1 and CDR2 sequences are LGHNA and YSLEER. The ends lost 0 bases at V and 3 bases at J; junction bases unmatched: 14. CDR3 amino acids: CASSQDVPLHRGRDTGELFF. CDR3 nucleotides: TGCGCCAGCAGCCAAGATGTCCCCCTCCACAGGGGGCGAGACACCGGGGAGCTGTTTTTT.

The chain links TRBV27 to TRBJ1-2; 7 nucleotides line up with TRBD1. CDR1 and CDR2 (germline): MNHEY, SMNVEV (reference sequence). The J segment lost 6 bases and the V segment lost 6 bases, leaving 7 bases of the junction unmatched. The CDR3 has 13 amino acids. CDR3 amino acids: CASSSRDSNGYTF. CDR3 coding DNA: TGTGCCAGCAGCAGCCGGGACAGTAATGGCTACACCTTC.

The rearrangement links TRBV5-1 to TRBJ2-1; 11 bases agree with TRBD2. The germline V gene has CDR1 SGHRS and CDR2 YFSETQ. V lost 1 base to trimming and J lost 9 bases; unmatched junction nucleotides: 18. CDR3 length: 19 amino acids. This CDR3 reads CASSLPRGSLAGERVEQFF. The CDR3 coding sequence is TGCGCCAGCAGCTTGCCCCGCGGTTCACTAGCGGGAGAACGGGTTGAGCAGTTCTTC. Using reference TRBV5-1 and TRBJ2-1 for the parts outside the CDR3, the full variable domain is KAGVTQTPRYLIKTRGQQVTLSCSPISGHRSVSWYQQTPGQGLQFLFEYFSETQRNKGNFPGRFSGRQFSNSRSEMNVSTLELGDSALYLCASSLPRGSLAGERVEQFFGPGTRLTVL.

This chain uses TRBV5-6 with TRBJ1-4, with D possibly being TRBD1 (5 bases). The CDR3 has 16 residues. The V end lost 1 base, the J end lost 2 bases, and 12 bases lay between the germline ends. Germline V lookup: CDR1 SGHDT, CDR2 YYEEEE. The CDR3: CASSLFFPGTNEKLFF. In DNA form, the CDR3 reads TGTGCCAGCAGCTTGTTTTTTCCAGGGACTAATGAAAAACTGTTTTTT.

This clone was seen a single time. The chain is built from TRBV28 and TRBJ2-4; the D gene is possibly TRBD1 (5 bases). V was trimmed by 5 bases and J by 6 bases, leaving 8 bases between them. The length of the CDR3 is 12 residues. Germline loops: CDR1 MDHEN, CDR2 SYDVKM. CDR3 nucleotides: TGTGCCAGCAGTGGGCAGGGAAACATTCAGTACTTC. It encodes CASSGQGNIQYF.

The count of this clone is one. CDR3 in amino acids: CASSHRWGRREEKLFF. The CDR3 nucleotides read TGTGCCAGCAGCCACCGTTGGGGCAGGCGTGAAGAAAAACTGTTTTTT. The chain couples TRBV14 to TRBJ1-4; D is possibly TRBD1 (5 bases). The V end lost 3 bases, the J end lost 8 bases, and 19 bases lay between the germline ends. Germline assignment: CDR1 SGHDN and CDR2 FVKESK. The CDR3 runs to 16 residues. The full variable domain, rest sourced from reference TRBV14 and TRBJ1-4, is EAGVTQFPSHSVIEKGQTVTLRCDPISGHDNLYWYRRVMGKEIKFLLHFVKESKQDESGMPNNRFLAERTGGTYSTLKVQPAELEDSGVYFCASSHRWGRREEKLFFGSGTQLSVL.

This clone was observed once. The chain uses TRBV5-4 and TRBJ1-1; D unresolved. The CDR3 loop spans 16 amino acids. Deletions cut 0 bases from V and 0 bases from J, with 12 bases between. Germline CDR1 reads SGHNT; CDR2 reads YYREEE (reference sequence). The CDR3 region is CASSLGGPSMNTEAFF. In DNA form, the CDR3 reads TGTGCCAGCAGCTTGGGCGGGCCTTCGATGAACACTGAAGCTTTCTTT.

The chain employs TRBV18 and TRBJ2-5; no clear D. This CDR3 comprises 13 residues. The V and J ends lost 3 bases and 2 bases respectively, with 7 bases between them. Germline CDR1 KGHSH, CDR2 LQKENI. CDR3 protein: CASSPVVQETQYF. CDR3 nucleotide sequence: TGTGCCAGCTCACCGGTAGTTCAAGAGACCCAGTACTTC. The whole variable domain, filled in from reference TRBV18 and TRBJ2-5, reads NAGVMQNPRHLVRRRGQEARLRCSPMKGHSHVYWYRQLPEEGLKFMVYLQKENIIDESGMPKERFSAEFPKEGPSILRIQQVVRGDSAAYFCASSPVVQETQYFGPGTRLLVL.

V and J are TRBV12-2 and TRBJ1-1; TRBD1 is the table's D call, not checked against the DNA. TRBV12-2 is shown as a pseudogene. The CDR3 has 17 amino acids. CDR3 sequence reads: CASRFPPDKSRSTEAFF. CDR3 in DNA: TGTGCAAGTCGATTTCCCCCCGATAAATCCAGATCGACTGAAGCTTTCTTT.

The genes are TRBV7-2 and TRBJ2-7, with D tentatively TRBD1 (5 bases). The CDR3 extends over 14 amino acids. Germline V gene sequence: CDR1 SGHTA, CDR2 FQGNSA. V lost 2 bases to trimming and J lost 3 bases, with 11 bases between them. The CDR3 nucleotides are TGTGCCAGCAGCTTAAGGGGCGACAGCTACGAGCAGTACTTC. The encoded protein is CASSLRGDSYEQYF.

The chain's CDR3 is CASSIRGEGQPQHF. The CDR3, as DNA: TGTGCCAGTAGTATAAGAGGAGAGGGTCAGCCCCAGCATTTT. This chain connects TRBV19 to TRBJ1-5; D gene ambiguous. This CDR3 spans 14 amino acids. Germline CDR1 LNHDA, CDR2 SQIVND (reference sequence). Trimming took off 2 bases at V and 6 bases at J, with 11 bases between the two ends. Variable domain in full (rest from reference TRBV19 and TRBJ1-5): DGGITQSPKYLFRKEGQNVTLSCEQNLNHDAMYWYRQDPGQGLRLIYYSQIVNDFQKGDIAEGYSVSREKKESFPLTVTSAQKNPTAFYLCASSIRGEGQPQHFGDGTRLSIL.

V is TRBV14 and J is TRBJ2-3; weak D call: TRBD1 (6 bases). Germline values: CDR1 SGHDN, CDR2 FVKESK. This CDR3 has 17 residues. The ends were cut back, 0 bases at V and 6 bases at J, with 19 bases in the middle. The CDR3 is CASSQEEFGRGYDTQYF. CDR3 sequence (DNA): TGTGCCAGCAGCCAAGAGGAGTTTGGCAGGGGATACGATACGCAGTATTTT.

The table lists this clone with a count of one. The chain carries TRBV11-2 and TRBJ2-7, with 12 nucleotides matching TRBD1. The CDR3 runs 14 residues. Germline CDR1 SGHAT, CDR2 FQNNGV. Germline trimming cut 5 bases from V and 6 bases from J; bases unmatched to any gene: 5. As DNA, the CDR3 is TGTGCCAGCAGCCCGGGACAGGGGGCGTCCGAGCAGTACTTC. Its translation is CASSPGQGASEQYF.

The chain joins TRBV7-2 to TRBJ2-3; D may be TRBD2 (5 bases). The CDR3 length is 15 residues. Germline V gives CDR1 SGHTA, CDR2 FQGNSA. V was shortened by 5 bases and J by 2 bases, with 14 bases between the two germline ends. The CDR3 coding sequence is TGTGCCAGCAGCGAGGACTTGATATCCACAGATACGCAGTATTTT. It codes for CASSEDLISTDTQYF. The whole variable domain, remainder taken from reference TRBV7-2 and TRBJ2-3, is GAGVSQSPSNKVTEKGKDVELRCDPISGHTALYWYRQSLGQGLEFLIYFQGNSAPDKSGLPSDRFSAERTGGSVSTLTIQRTQQEDSAVYLCASSEDLISTDTQYFGPGTRLTVL.